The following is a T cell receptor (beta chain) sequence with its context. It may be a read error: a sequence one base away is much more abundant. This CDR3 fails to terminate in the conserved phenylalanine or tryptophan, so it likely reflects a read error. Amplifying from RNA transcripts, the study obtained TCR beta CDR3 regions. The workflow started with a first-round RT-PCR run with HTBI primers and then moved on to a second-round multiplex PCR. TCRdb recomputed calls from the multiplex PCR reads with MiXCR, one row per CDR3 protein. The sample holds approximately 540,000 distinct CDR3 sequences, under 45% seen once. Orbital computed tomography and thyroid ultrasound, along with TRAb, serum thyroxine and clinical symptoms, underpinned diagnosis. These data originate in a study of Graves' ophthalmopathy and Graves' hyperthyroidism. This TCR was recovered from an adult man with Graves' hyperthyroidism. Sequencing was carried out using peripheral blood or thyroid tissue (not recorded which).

CDR3 coding DNA: TGTGCCAGTAGTCCCGGGACAGGTGGGGGATACGAGCAGTACCTC. It translates to CASSPGTGGGYEQYL. The chain joins TRBV7-2 to TRBJ2-7; 8 bases line up with TRBD1. The germline gives CDR1 SGHTA, CDR2 FQGNSA. The CDR3 is made up of 15 amino acids. The ends lost 9 bases at V and 4 bases at J; junction bases unmatched: 14.